The 23 T cell receptor beta chains listed next were all sequenced from one sample in a study of blood T cell repertoires in COVID-19. Assay used: immunoSEQ multiplex PCR; TCRdb lists only in-frame clones, some missing. The sample holds about 180,000 clones; approximately 86% are singletons and the top ten take 2.5% to 3.5%. The sample consisted of peripheral blood. The receptors were sampled from a woman aged 30 to 39 with active or convalescent COVID-19.

The CDR3 loop is CASSARVSGSPLHF. The CDR3 DNA is TGTGCCAGCAGCGCCAGGGTATCAGGTTCACCCCTCCACTTT. J is TRBJ1-6 and V is TRBV6-5; perhaps TRBD1 as D (5 bases). The CDR3 is 14 amino acids. Per germline, CDR1 MNHEY and CDR2 SVGAGI. The V and J ends lost 6 bases and 9 bases respectively, with 15 bases between them.

V gene TRBV30 combines with J gene TRBJ1-5; D is perhaps TRBD1 (5 bases). Germline V CDR1 and CDR2: GTSNPN, SVGIG (reference sequence). The germline V and J ends were trimmed by 8 bases and 4 bases, with 18 bases remaining between them. The CDR3 has 14 residues. CDR3 sequence (DNA): TGTGCCGTTGGAGGGAGGGGTCCAAATCAGCCCCAGCATTTT. This sequence encodes CAVGGRGPNQPQHF.

This clone was counted between two and nine times. The rearrangement links TRBV7-2 to TRBJ2-5; possibly TRBD2 for D (5 bases). The CDR3 covers 12 residues. Trimming left V 6 bases short and J 1 base short, with 6 bases between. Germline CDR1 reads SGHTA; CDR2 reads FQGNSA. CDR3 coding DNA: TGTGCCAGCAGGGGGAGCCAAGAGACCCAGTACTTC. It is translated as CASRGSQETQYF.

The genes are TRBV28 and TRBJ2-5; the D gene is possibly TRBD1 (5 bases). The CDR3 totals 13 residues. Trimming removed 2 bases from V and 1 base from J, with 5 bases in between. Per germline, CDR1 MDHEN and CDR2 SYDVKM. The CDR3 sequence: CASSLQGQETQYF. CDR3 in DNA: TGTGCCAGCAGTTTACAGGGCCAAGAGACCCAGTACTTC.

The chain is built from TRBV19 and TRBJ2-2, with D possibly matching TRBD2 (7 bases). CDR1 LNHDA and CDR2 SQIVND come from the germline V gene (reference sequence). The CDR3 loop spans 14 amino acids. V was shortened by 6 bases and J by 4 bases, with 12 bases between the two germline ends. CDR3 protein: CASRLGGPTGELFF. Here the CDR3 DNA reads TGTGCCAGTAGATTGGGGGGGCCCACCGGGGAGCTGTTTTTT.

This chain links TRBV4-2 with TRBJ2-2, with 9 bases fitting TRBD2. The germline gives CDR1 LGHNA, CDR2 YNFKEQ. The length of the CDR3 is 16 residues. V lost 1 base to trimming and J lost 4 bases; unmatched junction nucleotides: 4. DNA of the CDR3: TGTGCCAGCAGCCAAGTTATAGCGGGAGCCACCGGGGAGCTGTTTTTT. It translates to CASSQVIAGATGELFF.

The chain links TRBV2 to TRBJ2-7; D perhaps matches TRBD1 (6 bases). Germline V gene lookup returns CDR1 SNHLY and CDR2 FYNNEI. Trimming took 6 bases from V and 4 from J, leaving 13 bases between them. This CDR3 comprises 13 residues. The CDR3 reads CASRSGTNYEQYF. Here the CDR3 DNA reads TGTGCCAGCAGGTCCGGGACAAATTACGAGCAGTACTTC.

V and J are TRBV6-4 and TRBJ1-2; TRBD1 agrees at 8 bases. Germline assignment: CDR1 MRHNA and CDR2 SNTAGT. The V segment lost 0 bases and the J segment 4 bases; nucleotides outside the gene matches: 4. The CDR3 is made up of 15 amino acids. The CDR3 region has the DNA TGTGCCAGCAGTGACTCGAGCACAGGGGGCTATGGCTACACCTTC. Its translation is CASSDSSTGGYGYTF.

The genes are TRBV3-1 (or the pseudogene TRBV3-2) and TRBJ2-2, with 10 bases matching TRBD2. The CDR3 totals 16 residues. V gave up 4 bases and J gave up 4 bases; unmatched junction bases: 6. From germline, CDR1 is LGHDT and CDR2 YNNKEL (reference sequence). This chain's CDR3 is CASSPGLAGATGELFF. The DNA for the CDR3 is TGTGCCAGCAGCCCCGGGCTAGCGGGGGCCACCGGGGAGCTGTTTTTT.

The gene calls are TRBV30 and TRBJ2-7; 9 bases match TRBD2. The V gene's germline CDR1 is GTSNPN and CDR2 SVGIG (reference sequence). The CDR3 runs 17 residues. Germline trimming cut 2 bases from V and 3 bases from J; bases unmatched to any gene: 14. The CDR3 DNA follows: TGTGCCTGGAGTTACACCCTCCGGCGGGGGGGGGTCTACGAGCAGTACTTC. Protein sequence: CAWSYTLRRGGVYEQYF.

The genes are TRBV7-9 and TRBJ1-2; D is undetermined. There are 12 residues in the CDR3. V was pared by 5 bases and J by 6 bases, with 10 bases between. The germline V gene has CDR1 SEHNR and CDR2 FQNEAQ (reference sequence). CDR3 loop: CASSAAIHGYTF. The CDR3 DNA is TGTGCCAGCAGCGCAGCGATCCATGGCTACACCTTC.

The chain is built from TRBV7-9 and TRBJ1-1; the D is unclear. The ends were cut back, 1 base at V and 0 bases at J, with 12 bases in the middle. The CDR3 sequence is 16 residues long. Germline V lookup: CDR1 SEHNR, CDR2 FQNEAQ (reference sequence). CDR3 in amino acids: CASSLGANVMNTEAFF. The DNA of the CDR3 is TGTGCCAGCAGCTTAGGAGCTAATGTAATGAACACTGAAGCTTTCTTT. The full variable domain, its missing parts supplied by reference TRBV7-9 and TRBJ1-1, is DTGVSQNPRHKITKRGQNVTFRCDPISEHNRLYWYRQTLGQGPEFLTYFQNEAQLEKSRLLSDRFSAERPKGSFSTLEIQRTEQGDSAMYLCASSLGANVMNTEAFFGQGTRLTVV.

This rearrangement joins TRBV5-4 to TRBJ2-2, with D maybe TRBD1 (6 bases). V lost 7 bases, J lost 4 bases, and 11 bases lay in between. Germline loops: CDR1 SGHNT, CDR2 YYREEE (reference sequence). The CDR3 covers 13 residues. The CDR3 DNA sequence: TGTGCCAGCGGGACATTCAGCACCGGGGAGCTGTTTTTT. Translating gives CASGTFSTGELFF.

V is TRBV13 and J is TRBJ1-1; no clear D. Germline assignment: CDR1 PRHDT and CDR2 FYEKMQ (reference sequence). The CDR3 has 13 residues. Trimming pared 5 bases from V and 3 bases from J, leaving 10 bases between. The CDR3: CASSTGSDTEAFF. The DNA for the CDR3 is TGTGCCAGCAGCACGGGATCCGACACTGAAGCTTTCTTT.

The rearrangement uses TRBV11-2 and TRBJ2-1; TRBD2 agrees at 14 bases. Germline V gene lookup returns CDR1 SGHAT and CDR2 FQNNGV. CDR3 length: 17 amino acids. After removal of 2 bases from V and 7 bases from J, the junction contained 7 bases not matched to a gene. CDR3 sequence reads: CASSLHGTSGSLNEQFF. The CDR3 region has the DNA TGTGCCAGCAGCTTACATGGGACTAGCGGGAGTTTAAATGAGCAGTTCTTC.

CDR3 DNA: TGTGCCAGCAGCCCCCGGGACAGGGACCACGAGCAGTACTTC. It yields the protein CASSPRDRDHEQYF. The rearrangement links TRBV3-1 (or the pseudogene TRBV3-2) to TRBJ2-7, with TRBD1 matching over 9 bases. In germline, CDR1 is LGHDT, CDR2 YNNKEL (reference sequence). CDR3 length: 14 amino acids. V lost 4 bases and J lost 5; bases outside the gene matches: 6.

The rearrangement joins TRBV19 to TRBJ1-1; 8 bases are shared with TRBD1. The trim removed 4 bases at V and 5 bases at J, leaving 27 bases unmatched. The V gene's germline CDR1 is LNHDA and CDR2 SQIVND (reference sequence). The CDR3 runs to 21 residues. CDR3 region: CASSKSGGWGQVRGIRTEAFF. In DNA form, the CDR3 reads TGTGCCAGTAGTAAGTCCGGAGGGTGGGGACAGGTCAGGGGGATAAGGACTGAAGCTTTCTTT.

Only one count was recorded for this clone. V gene TRBV7-9 combines with J gene TRBJ1-2, with D possibly matching TRBD1 (5 bases). The CDR3 consists of 14 residues. Looked up from germline, CDR1 is SEHNR and CDR2 is FQNEAQ (reference sequence). The ends were cut back, 7 bases at V and 4 bases at J, with 16 bases in the middle. The CDR3 DNA sequence: TGTGCCAGCACCAAAGCTACAGGAAGCTATGGCTACACCTTC. It specifies CASTKATGSYGYTF.

This clone was seen a handful of times. The chain employs TRBV6-2 or TRBV6-3 and TRBJ2-7; 7 bases map to TRBD1. Germline CDR1 reads MNHEY; CDR2 reads SVGEGT. The CDR3 extends over 15 amino acids. With 5 bases clipped from V and 3 bases from J, the junction kept 10 bases outside the gene matches. The CDR3 nucleotides are TGTGCCAGCAGTCCCAGGACAGGTCCGGTCTACGAGCAGTACTTC. Translated: CASSPRTGPVYEQYF.

This clone was observed many times. The rearrangement links TRBV11-3 to TRBJ1-1; TRBD1 matches 11 bases. The trim removed 6 bases at V and 5 bases at J, leaving 8 bases unmatched. The length of the CDR3 is 15 residues. The germline CDR1 and CDR2 sequences are SGHNT and YENEEA. In DNA, the CDR3 is TGTGCCAGCAGTGCGAGGGGGACAGGGGGGACTGAAGCTTTCTTT. This encodes CASSARGTGGTEAFF.

V is TRBV15 and J is TRBJ2-1, with D possibly TRBD2 on 6 matching bases. The CDR3 runs to 19 residues. Germline V gene lookup returns CDR1 LNHNV and CDR2 YYDKDF (reference sequence). The V end was cut by 1 base, the J end by 0 bases, with 19 bases between. The CDR3 sequence is CATSRVTIRAGSSYNEQFF. The CDR3 coding sequence is TGTGCCACCAGCAGAGTAACGATCAGGGCGGGAAGCTCCTACAATGAGCAGTTCTTC.

This sequence joins TRBV18 and TRBJ2-1; D is perhaps TRBD1 (5 bases). V was pared by 6 bases and J by 4 bases, with 10 bases between. The CDR3 contains 13 residues. Germline values: CDR1 KGHSH, CDR2 LQKENI. Here the CDR3 reads CASSLQGYNEQFF. The CDR3 DNA is TGTGCCAGCTCCCTCCAGGGATACAATGAGCAGTTCTTC. Filled out from reference TRBV18 and TRBJ2-1, the complete variable domain reads NAGVMQNPRHLVRRRGQEARLRCSPMKGHSHVYWYRQLPEEGLKFMVYLQKENIIDESGMPKERFSAEFPKEGPSILRIQQVVRGDSAAYFCASSLQGYNEQFFGPGTRLTVL.

This sequence joins TRBV19 and TRBJ2-1; 10 bases agree with TRBD2. This CDR3 is 14 amino acids long. Looked up from germline, CDR1 is LNHDA and CDR2 is SQIVND (reference sequence). J was trimmed by 7 bases and V by 4 bases; bases with no gene match: 4. CDR3 protein: CASSRTSGTNEQFF. CDR3 DNA sequence: TGTGCCAGTAGTAGAACTAGCGGGACGAATGAGCAGTTCTTC. Full variable domain (outside the CDR3, taken from reference TRBV19 and TRBJ2-1): DGGITQSPKYLFRKEGQNVTLSCEQNLNHDAMYWYRQDPGQGLRLIYYSQIVNDFQKGDIAEGYSVSREKKESFPLTVTSAQKNPTAFYLCASSRTSGTNEQFFGPGTRLTVL.